A single sample gave rise to the 31 T cell receptor beta chains below, sequenced in a study of blood T cell repertoires in COVID-19. Generated by immunoSEQ multiplex PCR, the TCRdb table keeps only in-frame clones and is missing some. The sample lists over 200,000 clones; around 87% were seen once. The sequencing input was peripheral blood. These receptor sequences come from a woman aged 50 to 60 with acute or convalescent COVID-19.

The chain combines TRBV7-6 with TRBJ1-3, with a weak D call TRBD1 (6 bases). This CDR3 is built from 15 residues. The germline V and J ends were trimmed by 1 base and 4 bases, with 11 bases remaining between them. The germline gives CDR1 SGHVS, CDR2 FNYEAQ. CDR3: CASSLGRGSGNTIYF. The CDR3 DNA follows: TGTGCCAGCAGCTTAGGCAGGGGCTCGGGAAACACCATATATTTT.

About this clone: At one end the junction does not follow the germline gene, possibly because of a read error. J is TRBJ2-7 and V is TRBV5-1; TRBD1 agrees at 12 bases. The CDR3 totals 13 residues. The V gene's germline CDR1 is SGHRS and CDR2 YFSETQ. This CDR3 reads CASSPGQGALNDF. In nucleotides, the CDR3 is TGCGCCAGCAGCCCGGGACAGGGGGCGCTCAATGACTTC. Variable domain in full (rest from reference TRBV5-1 and TRBJ2-7): KAGVTQTPRYLIKTRGQQVTLSCSPISGHRSVSWYQQTPGQGLQFLFEYFSETQRNKGNFPGRFSGRQFSNSRSEMNVSTLELGDSALYLCASSPGQGALNDFGPGTRLTVT.

The rearrangement uses TRBV5-1 and TRBJ2-3; a possible D gene is TRBD1 (5 bases). The CDR3 loop spans 17 amino acids. With 1 base removed from V and 5 bases from J, the gap between germline ends came to 20 bases. Germline V lookup: CDR1 SGHRS, CDR2 YFSETQ. The CDR3, as DNA: TGCGCCAGCAGCTTGCCTCTAAGGACAACTGAGGAAGATACGCAGTATTTT. It translates to CASSLPLRTTEEDTQYF.

The V call is TRBV5-4, the J call TRBJ2-3; 7 nucleotides agree with TRBD2. Germline trimming cut 2 bases from V and 0 bases from J; bases unmatched to any gene: 6. CDR3 size: 16 residues. Germline V gene data show CDR1 as SGHNT and CDR2 as YYREEE (reference sequence). The CDR3 region is CASSFRLAASTDTQYF. In DNA form, the CDR3 reads TGTGCCAGCAGCTTCCGACTAGCAGCTAGCACAGATACGCAGTATTTT.

The rearrangement joins TRBV30 to TRBJ1-5; D might be TRBD1 (6 bases). Trimming shortened V by 0 bases and J by 7 bases, and 10 bases separated the two germline ends. Germline V gene lookup returns CDR1 GTSNPN and CDR2 SVGIG (reference sequence). This CDR3 is built from 13 residues. The CDR3, as DNA: TGTGCCTGGAGTGTAGGGGGGGTCCAGCCCCAGCATTTT. This gives the protein CAWSVGGVQPQHF.

This clone has a handful of counts. The rearrangement uses TRBV5-1 and TRBJ1-1; the D gene is possibly TRBD1 (5 bases). Looked up from germline, CDR1 is SGHRS and CDR2 is YFSETQ. The CDR3 extends over 14 amino acids. The ends were cut back, 0 bases at V and 4 bases at J, with 10 bases in the middle. CDR3 amino acids: CASSLVGGSTEAFF. The CDR3 bases are TGCGCCAGCAGCTTGGTGGGGGGTTCCACTGAAGCTTTCTTT. Complete variable domain (other parts from reference TRBV5-1 and TRBJ1-1): KAGVTQTPRYLIKTRGQQVTLSCSPISGHRSVSWYQQTPGQGLQFLFEYFSETQRNKGNFPGRFSGRQFSNSRSEMNVSTLELGDSALYLCASSLVGGSTEAFFGQGTRLTVV.

This chain connects TRBV25-1 to TRBJ2-7; tentatively, D is TRBD1 (5 bases). Germline-derived CDR1 and CDR2 are MGHDK and SYGVNS. This CDR3 is 17 amino acids long. Trimming removed 4 bases at V and 9 bases at J, with 28 bases between. The DNA for the CDR3 is TGTGCCAGCAGTGGCCAGGGCAACCGAGAAACGAAGTTCGTGCAGTACTTC. Translated: CASSGQGNRETKFVQYF.

The J gene is TRBJ2-7, the V gene TRBV5-1; 12 bases are a match to TRBD2. This CDR3 has 14 amino acids. The germline V gene has CDR1 SGHRS and CDR2 YFSETQ. V lost 5 bases and J lost 5; bases outside the gene matches: 5. The CDR3 region is CASSEASGRDEQYF. The CDR3 nucleotides are TGCGCCAGCAGTGAAGCTAGCGGGAGGGACGAGCAGTACTTC.

This clone came up once. The chain uses TRBV10-1 and TRBJ2-1, with 14 bases matching TRBD2. Per the germline V gene, CDR1 is WNHNN and CDR2 is SYGVQD (reference sequence). The CDR3 is 23 amino acids. The V segment lost 4 bases and the J segment 1 base; nucleotides outside the gene matches: 21. CDR3 bases: TGCGCCAGCAGTGTGACAGGGTGTAAGACTAGCGGGAGGGCCCAGGCATCCTACAATGAGCAGTTCTTC. This encodes CASSVTGCKTSGRAQASYNEQFF.

J is TRBJ2-7 and V is TRBV4-3, with a weak D call TRBD2 (5 bases). Germline V gene data show CDR1 as LGHNA and CDR2 as YSLEER. The length of the CDR3 is 15 residues. The V end was cut by 0 bases, the J end by 9 bases, with 18 bases between. The CDR3 DNA reads as TGCGCCAGCAGCCAAGAAACCGGACTGCCGCTGGGGCAGTACTTC. It specifies CASSQETGLPLGQYF.

This clone was observed a single time. The chain has TRBV30 and TRBJ2-3, with 16 bases that match TRBD2. Germline V CDR1 and CDR2: GTSNPN, SVGIG (reference sequence). This CDR3 has 18 amino acids. J gave up 3 bases and V 3 bases, and 9 bases lay outside the gene matches. The CDR3 DNA sequence: TGTGCCTGGAGGGAGGGACTAGCGGGAGGGCTTCCAACAGATACGCAGTATTTT. Amino acids: CAWREGLAGGLPTDTQYF.

This sequence joins TRBV30 and TRBJ2-2; 7 bases line up with TRBD2. The V gene end was trimmed by 7 bases and the J gene end by 6 bases; junction bases not matched to a gene: 8. CDR1 is GTSNPN, CDR2 SVGIG, per germline (reference sequence). This CDR3 comprises 13 residues. In nucleotides, the CDR3 is TGTGCCTCAGCGGGGCGCGCACCCGGGGAGCTGTTTTTT. Protein: CASAGRAPGELFF.

The chain is built from TRBV28 and TRBJ1-2; 7 nucleotides match TRBD1. Germline CDR1 is MDHEN and CDR2 is SYDVKM. The CDR3 length is 15 residues. The junction had 7 bases not matched to a gene; V was cut back by 6 bases and J by 0 bases. CDR3 in amino acids: CASRSGTVTNYGYTF. CDR3 bases: TGTGCCAGCAGGTCCGGGACAGTAACTAACTATGGCTACACCTTC.

This chain uses TRBV5-1 with TRBJ2-7; TRBD1 matches 10 bases. CDR1 SGHRS and CDR2 YFSETQ come from the germline V gene. The trim removed 7 bases at V and 2 bases at J, leaving 3 bases unmatched. The length of the CDR3 is 13 residues. The CDR3 coding sequence is TGCGCCAGCGGGACAGGGGAAACCTACGAGCAGTACTTC. It yields the protein CASGTGETYEQYF.

The genes are TRBV11-2 and TRBJ1-5; D gene uncertain. Germline V lookup: CDR1 SGHAT, CDR2 FQNNGV. This CDR3 has 15 residues. V lost 5 bases and J 4 bases, leaving 15 bases between the germline ends. This CDR3 is CASSRAPQQNQPQHF. CDR3 coding DNA: TGTGCCAGCAGCCGAGCACCCCAACAGAATCAGCCCCAGCATTTT.

The V and J genes are TRBV27 and TRBJ2-7; the match to TRBD1 covers 7 bases. The CDR3 length is 16 residues. CDR1 and CDR2 from the germline V gene are MNHEY and SMNVEV (reference sequence). V shed 5 bases, J shed 4 bases, and the junction held 14 bases outside the gene matches. CDR3 amino acids: CASSPYPRTGIYEQYF. The CDR3 region has the DNA TGTGCCAGCAGTCCCTACCCGCGGACAGGAATATACGAGCAGTACTTC.

CDR3 protein: CASSFNGYQETQYF. As DNA, the CDR3 is TGTGCCAGCAGCTTTAACGGGTACCAAGAGACCCAGTACTTC. The V and J genes are TRBV7-2 and TRBJ2-5; no clear D gene. CDR1 SGHTA and CDR2 FQGNSA come from the germline V gene. The CDR3 has 14 residues. V gave up 3 bases and J gave up 0 bases, with 8 bases separating them.

This chain joins TRBV5-6 and TRBJ1-1; 7 bases are shared with TRBD1. The CDR3 runs to 15 residues. V dropped 3 bases and J dropped 2; count of bases not matched to a gene: 7. Germline V gene sequence: CDR1 SGHDT, CDR2 YYEEEE. CDR3 coding DNA: TGTGCCAGCAGCTCTACGGACAGGCTTAACACTGAAGCTTTCTTT. This gives the protein CASSSTDRLNTEAFF.

J is TRBJ2-2 and V is TRBV5-5; 7 bases match TRBD2. V shed 4 bases and J 2 bases; nucleotides not matched to a gene: 5. Germline V CDR1 and CDR2: SGHKS, YYEKEE (reference sequence). The CDR3 covers 15 residues. CDR3 sequence (DNA): TGTGCCAGCAGCCCCACGACTAGCAACACCGGGGAGCTGTTTTTT. Amino acids: CASSPTTSNTGELFF.

The gene calls are TRBV7-8 and TRBJ1-2; D not resolved. V was clipped by 5 bases and J by 3 bases, with 19 bases between them. In germline, CDR1 is SGHVS, CDR2 FQNEAQ. CDR3 length: 16 residues. CDR3 sequence: CASSPRISGNDYGYTF. CDR3 DNA sequence: TGTGCCAGCAGCCCTAGGATCTCGGGGAACGACTATGGCTACACCTTC. Looking up the rest from reference TRBV7-8 and TRBJ1-2 gives the full variable domain: GAGVSQSPRYKVAKRGQDVALRCDPISGHVSLFWYQQALGQGPEFLTYFQNEAQLDKSGLPSDRFFAERPEGSVSTLKIQRTQQEDSAVYLCASSPRISGNDYGYTFGSGTRLTVV.

J is TRBJ1-2 and V is TRBV6-5; a weak D match, TRBD1 (5 bases). The CDR3 totals 11 residues. The germline gives CDR1 MNHEY, CDR2 SVGAGI. Trimming pared 5 bases from V and 8 bases from J, leaving 9 bases between. The CDR3 region has the DNA TGTGCCAGCAGTCAGGGTGACGGCTACACCTTC. It specifies CASSQGDGYTF.

V usage is TRBV7-3 and J usage is TRBJ2-1; TRBD1 matches at 10 bases. Trimming cost V 0 bases and J 7 bases; bases outside gene matches: 3. This CDR3 is built from 15 residues. CDR1 and CDR2 (germline): SGHTA, FQGTGA. In nucleotides, the CDR3 is TGTGCCAGCAGCTTAACGGGACAGGGGAATAATGAGCAGTTCTTC. Encoded protein: CASSLTGQGNNEQFF.

In its sample, this clone was seen a few times. The chain couples TRBV5-5 to TRBJ2-7, with unresolved D. The CDR3 extends over 11 amino acids. V lost 4 bases to trimming and J lost 3 bases, with 5 bases between them. CDR1 and CDR2 (germline): SGHKS, YYEKEE (reference sequence). CDR3 DNA: TGTGCCAGCAGCAATAACTACGAGCAGTACTTC. Encoded protein: CASSNNYEQYF.

The CDR3 DNA reads as TGTGCCACCAGTGACCCGACCTCGACAGGGGGCTACTATGGCTACACCTTC. Translation: CATSDPTSTGGYYGYTF. The chain recombines TRBV24-1 with TRBJ1-2, with 10 bases aligning to TRBD1. The V gene's germline CDR1 is KGHDR and CDR2 SFDVKD. The J segment lost 3 bases and the V segment lost 4 bases, leaving 10 bases of the junction unmatched. The CDR3 loop spans 17 amino acids.

The chain combines TRBV7-8 with TRBJ1-2, with D tentatively TRBD1 (5 bases). Per germline, CDR1 SGHVS and CDR2 FQNEAQ. This CDR3 region has 14 residues. Trimming left V 1 base short and J 4 bases short, with 10 bases between. CDR3 nucleotides: TGTGCCAGCAGCTTAGAGGGGCAGCTCTATGGCTACACCTTC. Translating it yields CASSLEGQLYGYTF.

This chain uses TRBV6-2 or TRBV6-3 with TRBJ2-7, with a weak D call TRBD2 (6 bases). This CDR3 contains 17 residues. The germline V gene encodes CDR1 MNHEY and CDR2 SVGEGT. V lost 2 bases and J 1 base, leaving 18 bases between the germline ends. The CDR3 sequence is CASSYPPGSRGSYEQYF. The CDR3 DNA follows: TGTGCCAGCAGTTACCCCCCCGGGAGCCGCGGGTCCTACGAGCAGTACTTC.

The rearrangement joins TRBV2 to TRBJ2-7; 12 bases are a match to TRBD1. Losses at the gene ends were 6 bases for V and 1 base for J; bases not matched to a gene: 7. CDR3 size: 16 residues. From germline, CDR1 is SNHLY and CDR2 FYNNEI. As DNA, the CDR3 is TGTGCCAGCAGACTGCCGGGACAGGGGGCATCCTACGAGCAGTACTTC. Translation gives CASRLPGQGASYEQYF.

CDR3 in DNA: TGTGCCAGCTCCACGGGGGCAGATACGCAGTATTTT. This codes for CASSTGADTQYF. The V gene is TRBV28, the J gene TRBJ2-3; a possible D gene is TRBD2 (6 bases). The V gene lost 8 bases and the J gene lost 4 bases, with 10 bases spanning the gap. Germline V lookup: CDR1 MDHEN, CDR2 SYDVKM. The CDR3 spans 12 residues.

The chain joins TRBV14 to TRBJ2-5; D is undetermined. CDR1 SGHDN and CDR2 FVKESK come from the germline V gene. Between the trimmed V and J ends, which lost 1 base and 1 base, there was a span of 10 bases. This CDR3 is built from 15 residues. The chain's CDR3 is CASSQVKVAQETQYF. DNA for the CDR3: TGTGCCAGCAGCCAAGTGAAGGTAGCCCAAGAGACCCAGTACTTC.

V and J are TRBV21-1 and TRBJ1-4; the table names TRBD1, a call not compared with the DNA. TRBV21-1 is tagged as a pseudogene. The CDR3 totals 18 residues. The CDR3 sequence is CASSNTNNRQATNEKLFF. CDR3 nucleotide sequence: TGTGCCAGCAGCAATACGAATAATCGACAGGCCACTAATGAAAAACTGTTTTTT.

CDR3 region: CASSLMSANTGELFF. As DNA, the CDR3 is TGTGCCAGCAGTTTAATGTCAGCGAACACCGGGGAGCTGTTTTTT. The chain couples TRBV27 to TRBJ2-2; no firm D call. Looked up from germline, CDR1 is MNHEY and CDR2 is SMNVEV (reference sequence). This CDR3 is built from 15 residues. With 2 bases removed from V and 0 bases from J, the gap between germline ends came to 7 bases.